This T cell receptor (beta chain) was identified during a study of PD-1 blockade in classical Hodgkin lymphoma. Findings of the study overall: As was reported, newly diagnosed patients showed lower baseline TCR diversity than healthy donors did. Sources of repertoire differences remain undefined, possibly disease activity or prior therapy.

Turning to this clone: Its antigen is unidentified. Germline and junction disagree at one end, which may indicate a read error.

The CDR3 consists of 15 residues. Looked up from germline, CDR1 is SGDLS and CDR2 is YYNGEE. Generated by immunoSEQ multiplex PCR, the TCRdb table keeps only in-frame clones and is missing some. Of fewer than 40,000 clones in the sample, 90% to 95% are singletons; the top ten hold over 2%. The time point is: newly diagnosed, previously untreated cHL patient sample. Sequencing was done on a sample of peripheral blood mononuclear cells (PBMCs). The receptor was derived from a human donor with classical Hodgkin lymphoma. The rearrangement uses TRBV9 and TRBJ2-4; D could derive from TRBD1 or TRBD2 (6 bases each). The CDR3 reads CASSSGVSGKNIQCF. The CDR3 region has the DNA TGTGCCAGCAGTTCAGGGGTTAGCGGTAAAAACATTCAGTGCTTC.